Below are 14 T cell receptor beta chains sequenced from a single sample in a study of T cells after posttransplantation cyclophosphamide. The repertoire was sequenced with immunoSEQ multiplex PCR; TCRdb's copy has only in-frame clones and lacks some. Observed are some 17,000 clones, no singletons, with the top ten taking approximately 0.54%. Busulfan-fludarabine conditioning, marrow transplant, and cyclophosphamide on days +3 and +4 were administered. The specimen was PBMCs, collected after allogeneic stem cell transplant with posttransplant cyclophosphamide. The origin of the receptors is a female patient under 45 who received an allogeneic stem cell transplant from a related donor, was CMV-positive, and had no GVHD. The graft donor may have contributed some T cells.

This clone was recorded many times. The rearrangement joins TRBV19 to TRBJ2-5, with TRBD2 matching over 14 bases. Germline values: CDR1 LNHDA, CDR2 SQIVND (reference sequence). The ends lost 4 bases at V and 4 bases at J; junction bases unmatched: 5. The CDR3 contains 16 residues. The CDR3 loop reads CASSTQTSGRGETQYF. The CDR3 DNA reads TGTGCCAGTAGTACTCAGACTAGCGGGAGGGGAGAGACCCAGTACTTC.

At least ten counts were recorded for this clone. The V call is TRBV15, the J call TRBJ2-1, with D possibly being TRBD1 (6 bases). The CDR3 is made up of 16 amino acids. The ends were cut back, 0 bases at V and 7 bases at J, with 16 bases in the middle. The V gene's germline CDR1 is LNHNV and CDR2 YYDKDF (reference sequence). This CDR3 reads CATSRERGYLINEQFF. The CDR3, as DNA: TGTGCCACCAGCAGAGAAAGGGGGTACCTGATTAATGAGCAGTTCTTC.

This clone was recorded at least ten times. The chain combines TRBV27 with TRBJ2-3, with TRBD1 matching 10 bases. Germline V gene lookup returns CDR1 MNHEY and CDR2 SMNVEV (reference sequence). The CDR3 sequence is 17 residues long. With V trimmed by 2 bases and J by 3 bases, 8 bases remained unmatched. DNA of the CDR3: TGTGCCAGCAGTTTAAAGCTACGGGGACAGGGGACAGATACGCAGTATTTT. Translated, it gives CASSLKLRGQGTDTQYF.

This clone is medium-sized by share. The genes are TRBV10-3 and TRBJ1-1; D unclear. This CDR3 has 13 residues. Trimming took off 4 bases at V and 4 bases at J, with 10 bases between the two ends. Per germline, CDR1 ENHRY and CDR2 SYGVKD. The CDR3 DNA is TGTGCCATCAGTGGTGGAAGCGGCACTGAAGCTTTCTTT. Protein product: CAISGGSGTEAFF.

The sample holds many counts of this clone. The chain uses TRBV28 and TRBJ2-3; TRBD1 matches 8 bases. The germline gives CDR1 MDHEN, CDR2 SYDVKM. The CDR3 sequence is 20 residues long. V was pared by 2 bases and J by 2 bases, with 18 bases of the junction left unmatched. The CDR3, as DNA: TGTGCCAGCAGTTTAGTGTGGACAGGGTTAACCTTCAGGGACACAGATACGCAGTATTTT. Translation gives CASSLVWTGLTFRDTDTQYF.

This clone was recorded at least ten times. This chain uses TRBV2 with TRBJ2-7, with D possibly being TRBD2 (7 bases). This CDR3 spans 13 amino acids. Deletions cut 5 bases from V and 6 bases from J, with 14 bases between. CDR1 SNHLY and CDR2 FYNNEI come from the germline V gene. As DNA, the CDR3 is TGTGCCAGCAGTCAGGGGAGGGTCAGCGAGCAGTACTTC. This sequence encodes CASSQGRVSEQYF.

This clone was seen many times. This chain links TRBV4-3 with TRBJ2-1, with no clear D. Trimming shortened V by 0 bases and J by 8 bases, and 11 bases separated the two germline ends. Germline V lookup: CDR1 LGHNA, CDR2 YSLEER. This CDR3 is 14 amino acids long. In nucleotides, the CDR3 is TGCGCCAGCAGCCAAGATCGGGTAGTAGATGAGCAGTTCTTC. Its protein is CASSQDRVVDEQFF.

This clone was found many times. The chain links TRBV5-1 to TRBJ2-3, with D possibly matching TRBD1 (6 bases). The CDR3 is 13 amino acids. The germline gives CDR1 SGHRS, CDR2 YFSETQ. Trimming took off 0 bases at V and 6 bases at J, with 8 bases between the two ends. This CDR3 reads CASSLATGDTQYF. The CDR3 region has the DNA TGCGCCAGCAGCTTGGCCACAGGGGATACGCAGTATTTT.

This clone was found many times. This sequence joins TRBV28 and TRBJ1-2, with D perhaps TRBD1 (6 bases). V gave up 5 bases and J gave up 4 bases, with 11 bases separating them. The CDR3 has 13 amino acids. Germline-derived CDR1 and CDR2 are MDHEN and SYDVKM. The CDR3 sequence: CASSPQGSYGYTF. CDR3 bases: TGTGCCAGCAGTCCACAGGGTAGCTATGGCTACACCTTC.

This clone showed up many times. This CDR3 is CASSLGGQTANEKLFF. CDR3 nucleotides: TGTGCCAGCAGCTTAGGGGGTCAGACAGCTAATGAAAAACTGTTTTTT. This chain uses TRBV11-2 with TRBJ1-4; D perhaps matches TRBD1 (5 bases). This CDR3 contains 16 residues. V lost 1 base, J lost 3 bases, and 12 bases lay in between. The germline gives CDR1 SGHAT, CDR2 FQNNGV.

In its sample, this clone was seen many times. The chain links TRBV6-6 to TRBJ2-1; tentative D call: TRBD2 (5 bases). Trimming stripped 0 bases from V and 10 bases from J, with 13 bases between. Germline CDR1 MNHNY, CDR2 SVGAGI (reference sequence). The CDR3 contains 14 residues. The CDR3 protein is CASSYSTTGSEQFF. The CDR3 DNA sequence: TGTGCCAGCAGTTACTCGACAACGGGATCAGAGCAGTTCTTC.

This clone has ten or more counts. The junction does not match germline at one end; this may be a read error. V and J are TRBV5-4 and TRBJ2-1; 7 bases are shared with TRBD1. The CDR3 is made up of 12 amino acids. Germline values: CDR1 SGHNT, CDR2 YYREEE (reference sequence). Here the CDR3 reads CASSSDRVSPLF. The CDR3 region has the DNA TGTGCCAGCAGCTCCGACAGGGTCTCTCCTCTCTTC.

This clone was seen repeatedly, ten times or more. The rearrangement uses TRBV29-1 and TRBJ2-6; the match to TRBD1 covers 7 bases. CDR1 is SQVTM and CDR2 is ANQGSEA in the germline V gene. V dropped 4 bases and J dropped 0; count of bases not matched to a gene: 3. The CDR3 sequence is 15 residues long. CDR3 residues: CSVAGQVSGANVLTF. The CDR3 DNA sequence: TGCAGCGTTGCTGGACAGGTCTCTGGGGCCAACGTCCTGACTTTC. Looking up the rest from reference TRBV29-1 and TRBJ2-6 gives the full variable domain: SAVISQKPSRDICQRGTSLTIQCQVDSQVTMMFWYRQQPGQSLTLIATANQGSEATYESGFVIDKFPISRPNLTFSTLTVSNMSPEDSSIYLCSVAGQVSGANVLTFGAGSRLTVL.

This clone occurred many times. V is TRBV5-1 and J is TRBJ2-7; 8 nucleotides agree with TRBD1. Germline loops: CDR1 SGHRS, CDR2 YFSETQ. V was clipped by 3 bases and J by 7 bases; unmatched bases: 9. The CDR3 is 14 residues long. Here the CDR3 reads CASSWTGISGEQYF. The CDR3 DNA reads TGCGCCAGCAGCTGGACAGGGATATCTGGTGAGCAGTACTTC.